This T cell receptor beta chain is drawn from a study of blood T cell repertoires in COVID-19. At the level of the study: Sources were T cells, B-cell-depleted T cells, or PBMCs; the material itself was cDNA or gDNA.

CDR3 length equals 16 residues. In germline, CDR1 is SGHTA, CDR2 FQGTGA. V gave up 1 base and J gave up 0 bases; unmatched junction bases: 6. In the source study's methods: The authors estimated nucleated cell counts from reference gene primer amplification. Profiling relied on immunoSEQ multiplex PCR, and the TCRdb table lists in-frame clones only, not all of them. For V, J and clone size, that table is used; D and trimming come from the DNA. Among tens of thousands of clones listed, 70% to 85% were seen once. The sequencing input was peripheral blood. This chain connects TRBV7-3 to TRBJ2-7; 7 nucleotides line up with TRBD2. This receptor was taken from a human donor with acute or convalescent COVID-19. The donor label of this sample is uncertain. The CDR3: CASSLRAGDRSYEQYF. The CDR3 DNA reads TGTGCCAGCAGCTTAAGGGCGGGGGACCGCTCCTACGAGCAGTACTTC.